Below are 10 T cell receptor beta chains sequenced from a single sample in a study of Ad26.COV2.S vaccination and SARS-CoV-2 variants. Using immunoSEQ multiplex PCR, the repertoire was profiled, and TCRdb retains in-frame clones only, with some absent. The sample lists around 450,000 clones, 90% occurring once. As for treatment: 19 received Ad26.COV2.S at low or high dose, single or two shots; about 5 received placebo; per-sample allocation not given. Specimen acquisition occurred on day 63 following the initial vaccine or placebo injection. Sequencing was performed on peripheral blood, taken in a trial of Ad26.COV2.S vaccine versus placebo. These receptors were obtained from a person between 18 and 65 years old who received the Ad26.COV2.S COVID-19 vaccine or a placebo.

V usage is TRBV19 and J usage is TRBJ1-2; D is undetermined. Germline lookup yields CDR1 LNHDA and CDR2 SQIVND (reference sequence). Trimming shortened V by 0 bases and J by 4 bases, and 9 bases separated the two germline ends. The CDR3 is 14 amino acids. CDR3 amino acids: CASSIEGFSYGYTF. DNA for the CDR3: TGTGCCAGTAGTATAGAGGGGTTCAGCTATGGCTACACCTTC.

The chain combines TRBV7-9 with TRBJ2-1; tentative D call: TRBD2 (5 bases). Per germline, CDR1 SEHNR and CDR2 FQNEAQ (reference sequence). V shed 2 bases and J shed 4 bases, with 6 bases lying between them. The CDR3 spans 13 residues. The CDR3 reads CASSLTGYNEQFF. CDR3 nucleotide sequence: TGTGCCAGCAGCTTAACGGGGTACAATGAGCAGTTCTTC.

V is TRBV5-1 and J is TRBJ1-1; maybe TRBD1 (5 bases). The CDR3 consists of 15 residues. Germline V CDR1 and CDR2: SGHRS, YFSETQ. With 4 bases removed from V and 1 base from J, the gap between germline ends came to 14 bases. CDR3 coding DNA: TGCGCCAGCAGCCCGCATGGGGGGGAGAACACTGAAGCTTTCTTT. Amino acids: CASSPHGGENTEAFF.

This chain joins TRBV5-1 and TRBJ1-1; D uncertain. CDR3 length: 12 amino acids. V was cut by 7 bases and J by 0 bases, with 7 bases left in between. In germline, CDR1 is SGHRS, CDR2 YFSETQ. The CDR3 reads CASRDLNTEAFF. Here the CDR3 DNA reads TGCGCCAGCCGTGACCTGAACACTGAAGCTTTCTTT.

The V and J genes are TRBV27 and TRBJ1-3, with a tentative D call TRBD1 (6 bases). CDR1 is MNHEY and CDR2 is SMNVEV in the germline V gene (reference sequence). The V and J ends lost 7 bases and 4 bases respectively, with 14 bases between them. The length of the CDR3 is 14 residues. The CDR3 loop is CASMRGAEGNTIYF. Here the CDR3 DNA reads TGTGCCAGCATGAGGGGGGCGGAGGGAAACACCATATATTTT.

The CDR3 protein is CASSQKTGLREAFF. DNA of the CDR3: TGCGCCAGCAGCCAAAAAACAGGCCTGCGCGAAGCTTTCTTT. The rearrangement links TRBV4-3 to TRBJ1-1; D perhaps matches TRBD1 (5 bases). Per the germline V gene, CDR1 is LGHNA and CDR2 is YSLEER. The V and J ends lost 2 bases and 8 bases respectively, with 15 bases between them. The CDR3 loop spans 14 amino acids.

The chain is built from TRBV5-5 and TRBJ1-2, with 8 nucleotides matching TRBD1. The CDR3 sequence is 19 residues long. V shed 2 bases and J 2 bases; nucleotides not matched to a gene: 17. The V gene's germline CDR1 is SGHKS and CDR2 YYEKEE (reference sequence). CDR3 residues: CASSFFPGQVDEVNYGYTF. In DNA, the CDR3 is TGTGCCAGCAGCTTCTTTCCGGGACAGGTAGATGAAGTAAACTATGGCTACACCTTC.

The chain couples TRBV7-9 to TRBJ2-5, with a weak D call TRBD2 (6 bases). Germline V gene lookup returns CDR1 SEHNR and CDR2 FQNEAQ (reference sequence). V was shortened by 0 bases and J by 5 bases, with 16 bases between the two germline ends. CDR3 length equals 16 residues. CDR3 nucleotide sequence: TGTGCCAGCAGCTTAGCGGGCGATCCTGGGGGGGAGACCCAGTACTTC. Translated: CASSLAGDPGGETQYF. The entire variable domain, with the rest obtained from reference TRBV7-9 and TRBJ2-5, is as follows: DTGVSQNPRHKITKRGQNVTFRCDPISEHNRLYWYRQTLGQGPEFLTYFQNEAQLEKSRLLSDRFSAERPKGSFSTLEIQRTEQGDSAMYLCASSLAGDPGGETQYFGPGTRLLVL.

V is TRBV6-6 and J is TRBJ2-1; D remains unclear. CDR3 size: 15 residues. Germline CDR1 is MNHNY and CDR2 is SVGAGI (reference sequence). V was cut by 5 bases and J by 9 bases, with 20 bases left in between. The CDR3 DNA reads TGTGCCAGCAGTAACAAGGATAAGGGCGGCAGTGAGCAGTTCTTC. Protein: CASSNKDKGGSEQFF.

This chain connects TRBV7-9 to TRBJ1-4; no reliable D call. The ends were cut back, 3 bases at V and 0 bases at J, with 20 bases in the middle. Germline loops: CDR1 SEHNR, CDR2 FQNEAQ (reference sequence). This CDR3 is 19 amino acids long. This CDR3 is CASSFSVQSNKATNEKLFF. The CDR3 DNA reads TGTGCCAGCAGCTTTTCGGTCCAGAGCAACAAGGCAACTAATGAAAAACTGTTTTTT.